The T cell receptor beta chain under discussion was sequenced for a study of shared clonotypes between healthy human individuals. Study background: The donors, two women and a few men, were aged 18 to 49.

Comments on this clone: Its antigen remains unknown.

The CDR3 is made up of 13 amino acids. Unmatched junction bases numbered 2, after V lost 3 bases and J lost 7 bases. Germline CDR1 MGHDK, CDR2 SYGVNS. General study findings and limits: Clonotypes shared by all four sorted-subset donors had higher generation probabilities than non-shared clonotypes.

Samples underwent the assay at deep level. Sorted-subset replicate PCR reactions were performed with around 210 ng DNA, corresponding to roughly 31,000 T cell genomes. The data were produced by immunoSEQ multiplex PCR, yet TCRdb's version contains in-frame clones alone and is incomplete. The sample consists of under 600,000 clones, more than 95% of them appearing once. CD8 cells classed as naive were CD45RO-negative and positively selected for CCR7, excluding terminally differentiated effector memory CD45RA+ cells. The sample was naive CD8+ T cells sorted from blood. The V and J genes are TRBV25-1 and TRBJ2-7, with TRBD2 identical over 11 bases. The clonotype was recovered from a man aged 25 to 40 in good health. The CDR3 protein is CASSDTSGSEQYF. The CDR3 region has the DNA TGTGCCAGCAGTGATACTAGCGGGAGTGAGCAGTACTTC.